One sample yielded the 27 T cell receptor beta chains listed below, sequenced in a study of blood T cell repertoires in COVID-19. Profiling relied on immunoSEQ multiplex PCR, and the TCRdb table lists in-frame clones only, not all of them. The sample has 150,000 to 200,000 clones, about four fifths seen once. The sample was peripheral blood. The receptors originated from a woman aged 55-69 years with COVID-19, enrolled during active disease.

The gene calls are TRBV5-6 and TRBJ2-5; D is undetermined. The CDR3 is 14 amino acids. Trimming took off 4 bases at V and 1 base at J, with 11 bases between the two ends. The V gene's germline CDR1 is SGHDT and CDR2 YYEEEE. CDR3 sequence reads: CASSVLPVQETQYF. In DNA, the CDR3 is TGTGCCAGCAGCGTTCTCCCGGTCCAAGAGACCCAGTACTTC. Variable domain in full (rest from reference TRBV5-6 and TRBJ2-5): DAGVTQSPTHLIKTRGQQVTLRCSPKSGHDTVSWYQQALGQGPQFIFQYYEEEERQRGNFPDRFSGHQFPNYSSELNVNALLLGDSALYLCASSVLPVQETQYFGPGTRLLVL.

V is TRBV5-1 and J is TRBJ2-1; tentatively, D is TRBD1 (5 bases). The CDR3 length is 14 residues. CDR1 is SGHRS, CDR2 YFSETQ, per germline. Trimming cost V 7 bases and J 0 bases, with 11 bases left between them. In nucleotides, the CDR3 is TGCGCCAGCTCCAGGGAAAGCTCCTACAATGAGCAGTTCTTC. It specifies CASSRESSYNEQFF.

This clone was seen a handful of times. The rearrangement uses TRBV30 and TRBJ1-6; 8 nucleotides line up with TRBD1. Losses at the gene ends were 1 base for V and 7 bases for J; bases not matched to a gene: 3. The CDR3 runs 14 residues. CDR1 and CDR2 from the germline V gene are GTSNPN and SVGIG (reference sequence). CDR3 sequence reads: CAWSGRDRNSPLHF. The CDR3 DNA reads TGTGCCTGGAGTGGCCGGGACAGGAATTCACCCCTCCACTTT.

The J gene is TRBJ1-1, the V gene TRBV7-2; 10 bases fit TRBD1. J gave up 4 bases and V 5 bases, and 7 bases lay outside the gene matches. The V gene's germline CDR1 is SGHTA and CDR2 FQGNSA. The CDR3 is 15 amino acids. CDR3 amino acids: CASSPQTGGVTEAFF. The CDR3 DNA is TGTGCCAGCAGCCCACAGACAGGGGGCGTCACTGAAGCTTTCTTT. The full variable domain, with the rest looked up from reference TRBV7-2 and TRBJ1-1, is GAGVSQSPSNKVTEKGKDVELRCDPISGHTALYWYRQSLGQGLEFLIYFQGNSAPDKSGLPSDRFSAERTGGSVSTLTIQRTQQEDSAVYLCASSPQTGGVTEAFFGQGTRLTVV.

V is TRBV12-3 or TRBV12-4 and J is TRBJ1-2; TRBD1 matches at 7 bases. V trimming: 6 bases; J trimming: 6 bases; junction bases outside the gene matches: 4. The CDR3 is 12 amino acids. DNA for the CDR3: TGTGCCAGCAGCTCTGACAGGGATGGCTACACCTTC. It specifies CASSSDRDGYTF.

V usage is TRBV29-1 and J usage is TRBJ2-1; a possible D gene is TRBD2 (6 bases). Germline CDR1 reads SQVTM; CDR2 reads ANQGSEA. V lost 6 bases and J 1 base, leaving 16 bases between the germline ends. The CDR3 spans 15 residues. The CDR3 nucleotides are TGCAGCGTAATTGAGACTAGGGGTTCCTACAATGAGCAGTTCTTC. It specifies CSVIETRGSYNEQFF.

The chain joins TRBV3-1 (or the pseudogene TRBV3-2) to TRBJ2-1; 8 bases line up with TRBD1. The CDR3 is 17 amino acids. CDR1 LGHDT and CDR2 YNNKEL come from the germline V gene (reference sequence). The ends lost 2 bases at V and 7 bases at J; junction bases unmatched: 13. CDR3 bases: TGTGCCAGCAGCCAAAGCCATCGGACAGGGTCAGGGAATGAGCAGTTCTTC. Its protein product is CASSQSHRTGSGNEQFF.

The count of this clone is one. The chain is built from TRBV4-3 and TRBJ1-2; 7 bases fit TRBD1. Germline trimming cut 2 bases from V and 4 bases from J; bases unmatched to any gene: 16. The CDR3 is made up of 18 amino acids. The germline gives CDR1 LGHNA, CDR2 YSLEER. The CDR3: CASSQITTTGEPRYGYTF. The CDR3 DNA is TGCGCCAGCAGCCAAATTACCACTACAGGGGAACCACGCTATGGCTACACCTTC.

V gene TRBV7-8 combines with J gene TRBJ2-7, with D possibly TRBD2 on 6 matching bases. CDR1 is SGHVS and CDR2 is FQNEAQ in the germline V gene. This CDR3 region has 17 residues. V was trimmed by 0 bases and J by 4 bases, leaving 19 bases between them. The CDR3 nucleotides read TGTGCCAGCAGCTTAGCGACAAGGGATCCTGCGGGGTACGAGCAGTACGTC. This encodes CASSLATRDPAGYEQYV.

This chain links TRBV18 with TRBJ2-1; 9 nucleotides line up with TRBD1. The CDR3 covers 16 residues. CDR1 KGHSH and CDR2 LQKENI come from the germline V gene. V was pared by 2 bases and J by 6 bases, with 8 bases of the junction left unmatched. This chain's CDR3 is CASSPSWQTGGNEQFF. DNA for the CDR3: TGTGCCAGCTCACCATCTTGGCAGACAGGGGGCAATGAGCAGTTCTTC.

V and J are TRBV15 and TRBJ1-1, with a tentative D call TRBD1 (5 bases). Trimming removed 1 base at V and 3 bases at J, with 12 bases between. The CDR3 spans 15 residues. Germline values: CDR1 LNHNV, CDR2 YYDKDF (reference sequence). CDR3: CATSRAGRADTEAFF. The CDR3 DNA is TGTGCCACCAGCAGAGCGGGCAGGGCTGACACTGAAGCTTTCTTT.

This chain links TRBV20-1 with TRBJ2-7, with 9 bases lining up with TRBD1. From germline, CDR1 is DFQATT and CDR2 SNEGSKA (reference sequence). V trimming: 3 bases; J trimming: 2 bases; junction bases outside the gene matches: 8. The CDR3 has 15 residues. The CDR3 reads CSASPRDRDPYEQYF. The DNA for the CDR3 is TGCAGTGCTAGTCCCCGGGACAGGGATCCCTACGAGCAGTACTTC.

This sequence joins TRBV28 and TRBJ1-1; the D is unclear. The CDR3 consists of 15 residues. Trimming cost V 2 bases and J 8 bases, with 18 bases left between them. Per the germline V gene, CDR1 is MDHEN and CDR2 is SYDVKM. CDR3 nucleotides: TGTGCCAGCAGTTTAAGGTCGGATTTTAAACAGGAAGCTTTCTTT. This codes for CASSLRSDFKQEAFF.

This clone appeared a single time. The chain has TRBV5-1 and TRBJ1-3; 9 nucleotides match TRBD1. Unmatched junction bases numbered 10, after V lost 2 bases and J lost 4 bases. Germline CDR1 reads SGHRS; CDR2 reads YFSETQ. The CDR3 sequence is 17 residues long. The DNA for the CDR3 is TGCGCCAGCAGCTTTACCCCGGGACAGGGCTCAGGAAACACCATATATTTT. It translates to CASSFTPGQGSGNTIYF. The full variable domain, with the rest looked up from reference TRBV5-1 and TRBJ1-3, is KAGVTQTPRYLIKTRGQQVTLSCSPISGHRSVSWYQQTPGQGLQFLFEYFSETQRNKGNFPGRFSGRQFSNSRSEMNVSTLELGDSALYLCASSFTPGQGSGNTIYFGEGSWLTVV.

This rearrangement joins TRBV6-2 or TRBV6-3 to TRBJ2-7, with TRBD1 matching 8 bases. V was clipped by 5 bases and J by 2 bases; unmatched bases: 8. This CDR3 spans 15 amino acids. Germline loops: CDR1 MNHEY, CDR2 SVGEGT. CDR3 in amino acids: CASSATGGNPYEQYF. For the CDR3, the DNA is TGTGCCAGCAGTGCCACAGGGGGAAATCCCTACGAGCAGTACTTC.

This clone was counted between two and nine times. The gene calls are TRBV9 and TRBJ2-2, with 7 positions matching TRBD1. With 2 bases clipped from V and 5 bases from J, the junction kept 9 bases outside the gene matches. Per the germline V gene, CDR1 is SGDLS and CDR2 is YYNGEE. This CDR3 is 16 amino acids long. The chain's CDR3 is CASSVSPTGTTGELFF. The CDR3 nucleotides read TGTGCCAGCAGCGTTTCCCCGACAGGGACGACCGGGGAGCTGTTTTTT.

The chain uses TRBV5-5 and TRBJ2-5; D uncertain. Germline CDR1 and CDR2: SGHKS and YYEKEE (reference sequence). The CDR3 sequence is 13 residues long. Trimming removed 1 base from V and 0 bases from J, with 4 bases in between. The CDR3 DNA reads TGTGCCAGCAGCTTGCGGGACCAAGAGACCCAGTACTTC. Translated, it gives CASSLRDQETQYF.

J is TRBJ2-7 and V is TRBV5-1; 11 nucleotides line up with TRBD1. The CDR3 is 15 amino acids. Germline V gives CDR1 SGHRS, CDR2 YFSETQ. J lost 6 bases, V lost 0 bases, and 5 bases had no gene match. In DNA form, the CDR3 reads TGCGCCAGCAGCTTGGTGGGACAGGGGGGGTCCGAGCAGTACTTC. It yields the protein CASSLVGQGGSEQYF.

The V and J genes are TRBV28 and TRBJ2-1; 15 nucleotides align to TRBD2. CDR1 MDHEN and CDR2 SYDVKM come from the germline V gene. The CDR3 covers 21 residues. J was trimmed by 1 base and V by 2 bases; bases with no gene match: 12. CDR3 DNA sequence: TGTGCCAGCAGTTTACCCGGACTAGCGGGAGGGCCATCCGGGTCCTACAATGAGCAGTTCTTC. It codes for CASSLPGLAGGPSGSYNEQFF.

This chain uses TRBV7-8 with TRBJ2-5, with TRBD1 matching 11 bases. This CDR3 has 17 residues. With V trimmed by 6 bases and J by 4 bases, 13 bases remained unmatched. Germline V lookup: CDR1 SGHVS, CDR2 FQNEAQ. As DNA, the CDR3 is TGTGCCAGCAGACAAATAGGGGGACAGGGGGATCGAGAGACCCAGTACTTC. It translates to CASRQIGGQGDRETQYF.

This clone was detected many times. Distinct nucleotide sequences in the sample also encode this CDR3. CDR3 in DNA: TGTGCCAGTAGTGGAGGGACAGCTAGCAATCAGCCCCAGCATTTT. It codes for CASSGGTASNQPQHF. The chain uses TRBV19 and TRBJ1-5, with 7 bases aligning to TRBD1. The CDR3 loop spans 15 amino acids. Trimming took 5 bases from V and 0 from J; bases not matched to a gene: 4. Germline V gene data show CDR1 as LNHDA and CDR2 as SQIVND (reference sequence).

J is TRBJ1-2 and V is TRBV27; D is unclear. V was cut by 5 bases and J by 6 bases, with 25 bases left in between. CDR3 length equals 17 residues. Per germline, CDR1 MNHEY and CDR2 SMNVEV (reference sequence). CDR3 loop: CASSPIRKGRGWDGYTF. Written as DNA, the CDR3 is TGTGCCAGCAGTCCGATCCGAAAAGGACGGGGATGGGATGGCTACACCTTC.

This chain uses TRBV6-6 with TRBJ2-2, with 7 bases fitting TRBD1. The germline V gene encodes CDR1 MNHNY and CDR2 SVGAGI (reference sequence). The CDR3 runs 15 residues. The V segment lost 4 bases and the J segment 0 bases; nucleotides outside the gene matches: 2. The CDR3 DNA follows: TGTGCCAGCAGTTCTGGACAGGCGAACACCGGGGAGCTGTTTTTT. It codes for CASSSGQANTGELFF.

The V call is TRBV29-1, the J call TRBJ2-7, with 7 bases lining up with TRBD2. The germline CDR1 and CDR2 sequences are SQVTM and ANQGSEA. CDR3 length: 14 amino acids. V was pared by 4 bases and J by 0 bases, with 6 bases of the junction left unmatched. The DNA of the CDR3 is TGCAGCGTTGCGGAGGGAGGGCCCTCCTACGAGCAGTACTTC. Translating it yields CSVAEGGPSYEQYF.

The chain has TRBV4-2 and TRBJ1-5; 10 bases match TRBD1. The CDR3 length is 17 residues. V lost 1 base, J lost 2 bases, and 5 bases stayed unmatched. Germline V gene data show CDR1 as LGHNA and CDR2 as YNFKEQ. The CDR3 nucleotides read TGTGCCAGCAGCCAAGGCCCCGGGACAGGGGGCAATCAGCCCCAGCATTTT. Amino acid sequence: CASSQGPGTGGNQPQHF.

The chain has TRBV16 and TRBJ1-6, with D perhaps matching TRBD1 (5 bases). The V gene's germline CDR1 is KGHSY and CDR2 FQNENV. V was pared by 2 bases and J by 3 bases, with 8 bases between. The CDR3 runs 15 residues. CDR3 region: CASSQTDNYNSPLHF. The CDR3 DNA is TGTGCCAGCAGCCAAACGGACAACTATAATTCACCCCTCCACTTT. Supplemented by reference TRBV16 and TRBJ1-6, the full variable domain reads GEEVAQTPKHLVRGEGQKAKLYCAPIKGHSYVFWYQQVLKNEFKFLISFQNENVFDETGMPKERFSAKCLPNSPCSLEIQATKLEDSAVYFCASSQTDNYNSPLHFGNGTRLTVT.

J is TRBJ2-1 and V is TRBV19; 11 bases line up with TRBD2. This CDR3 has 15 residues. J gave up 4 bases and V 5 bases, and 4 bases lay outside the gene matches. From germline, CDR1 is LNHDA and CDR2 SQIVND (reference sequence). CDR3 protein: CASSRLAGSYNEQFF. For the CDR3, the DNA is TGTGCCAGTAGTCGACTAGCGGGGAGTTACAATGAGCAGTTCTTC.